The TCR beta chain described here comes from a study of shared clonotypes between healthy human individuals. Findings of the study overall: Researchers sampled only blood; tissue repertoires likely differ. Large sequencing depth failed to make sorted-subset sequencing complete, rarefaction showed.

A CD45RA-negative memory subset and a CD45RA+ naive subset were separated from the CD4+ cells. In this sample, this clone turned up once. Its target is not known. Data came from immunoSEQ multiplex PCR; TCRdb stores just in-frame clones and leaves some out. The table has 700,000 or so clones, around 72% seen once; the top ten hold approximately 1.8%. Trimming removed 7 bases at V and 2 bases at J, with 7 bases between. This CDR3 comprises 12 residues. The germline V gene encodes CDR1 MNHEY and CDR2 SVGAGI. Input material: memory CD4+ T cells sorted from blood. As to subset: CD45RA-negative fraction. This clonotype was sampled from a woman aged 25-40 years in good health. V gene TRBV6-5 combines with J gene TRBJ2-3, with D uncertain. For the CDR3, the DNA is TGTGCCAGCACTGGCCCCACAGATACGCAGTATTTT. Its translation: CASTGPTDTQYF.